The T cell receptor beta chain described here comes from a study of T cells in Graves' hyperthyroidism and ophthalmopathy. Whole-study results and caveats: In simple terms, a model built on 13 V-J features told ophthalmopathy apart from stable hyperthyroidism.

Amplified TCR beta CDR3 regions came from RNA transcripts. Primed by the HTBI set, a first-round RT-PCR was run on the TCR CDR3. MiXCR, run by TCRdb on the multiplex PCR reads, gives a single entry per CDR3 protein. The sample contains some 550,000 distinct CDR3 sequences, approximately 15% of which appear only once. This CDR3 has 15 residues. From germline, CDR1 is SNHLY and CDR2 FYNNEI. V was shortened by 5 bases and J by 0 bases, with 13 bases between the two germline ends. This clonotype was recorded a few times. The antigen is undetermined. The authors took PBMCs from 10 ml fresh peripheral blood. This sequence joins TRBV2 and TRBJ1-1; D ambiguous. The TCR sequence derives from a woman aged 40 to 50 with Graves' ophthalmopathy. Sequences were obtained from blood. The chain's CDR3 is CASSLIGAMNTEAFF. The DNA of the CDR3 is TGTGCCAGCAGTCTCATTGGCGCCATGAACACTGAAGCTTTCTTT.